The clone carrying this TCR beta chain was found a few times. Antigen unknown. Of the isolated RNA, all was reverse transcribed, and so the sequenced material was expressed TCRB transcripts. The data were produced by immunoSEQ multiplex PCR, yet TCRdb's version contains in-frame clones alone and is incomplete. The sample contains hundreds of thousands of clones, 13% of which appear only once. The record originates from a study of beta chain features in type 1 diabetes. General study findings and limits: Moderate yet significant TCRB CDR3 shortening was seen in Type 1 diabetes patients in all four CD4+ subsets.

Trimming shortened V by 6 bases and J by 10 bases, and 13 bases separated the two germline ends. This CDR3 spans 13 amino acids. Germline CDR1 ENHRY, CDR2 SYGVKD. Sort purity for all populations was recorded as exceeding 98%. This TCR was sampled from a man aged 18 to 29 with type 1 diabetes. The sequencing input was naive CD4+ T cells from blood. The genes are TRBV10-3 and TRBJ1-6; D might be TRBD1 (6 bases). The CDR3 loop reads CAIRAGEGSPLHF. In DNA, the CDR3 is TGTGCCATCAGGGCAGGGGAGGGGTCACCCCTCCACTTT.